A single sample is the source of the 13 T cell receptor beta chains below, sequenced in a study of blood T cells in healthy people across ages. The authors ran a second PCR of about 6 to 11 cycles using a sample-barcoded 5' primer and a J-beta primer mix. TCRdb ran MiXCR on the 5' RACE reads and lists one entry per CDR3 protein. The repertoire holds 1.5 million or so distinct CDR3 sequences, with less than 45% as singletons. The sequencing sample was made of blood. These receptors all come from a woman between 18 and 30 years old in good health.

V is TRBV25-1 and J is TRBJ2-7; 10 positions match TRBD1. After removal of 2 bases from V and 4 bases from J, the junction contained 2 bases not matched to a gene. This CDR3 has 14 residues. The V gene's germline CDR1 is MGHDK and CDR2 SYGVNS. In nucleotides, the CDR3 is TGTGCCAGCAGTGAAGGGGACAGGGGTTACGAGCAGTACTTC. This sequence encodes CASSEGDRGYEQYF.

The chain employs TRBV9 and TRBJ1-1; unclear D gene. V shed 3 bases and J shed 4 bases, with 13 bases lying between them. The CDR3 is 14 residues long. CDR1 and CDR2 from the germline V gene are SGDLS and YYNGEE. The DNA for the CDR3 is TGTGCCAGCAGCGGAGGGCGGGGATCCACTGAAGCTTTCTTT. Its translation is CASSGGRGSTEAFF. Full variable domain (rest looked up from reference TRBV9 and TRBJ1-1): DSGVTQTPKHLITATGQRVTLRCSPRSGDLSVYWYQQSLDQGLQFLIQYYNGEERAKGNILERFSAQQFPDLHSELNLSSLELGDSALYFCASSGGRGSTEAFFGQGTRLTVV.

DNA of the CDR3: TGCAGTGCTACCGGGAGGGCCTACAATGAGCAGTTCTTC. This codes for CSATGRAYNEQFF. This rearrangement joins TRBV20-1 to TRBJ2-1, with TRBD2 matching 8 bases. The CDR3 length is 13 residues. Germline assignment: CDR1 DFQATT and CDR2 SNEGSKA (reference sequence). Unmatched junction bases numbered 1, after V lost 4 bases and J lost 2 bases.

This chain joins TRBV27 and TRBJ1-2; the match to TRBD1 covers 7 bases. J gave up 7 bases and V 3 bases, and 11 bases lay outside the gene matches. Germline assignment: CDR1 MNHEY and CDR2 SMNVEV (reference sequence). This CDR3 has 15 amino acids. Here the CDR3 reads CASSFGLTGVGGYTF. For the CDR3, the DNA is TGTGCCAGCAGTTTCGGGCTTACAGGGGTGGGTGGCTACACCTTC.

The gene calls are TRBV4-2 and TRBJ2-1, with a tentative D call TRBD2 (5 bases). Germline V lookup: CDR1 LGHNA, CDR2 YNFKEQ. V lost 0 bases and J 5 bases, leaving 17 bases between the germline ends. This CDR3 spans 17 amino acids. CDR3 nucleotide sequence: TGTGCCAGCAGCCAAGATCCACTGTCTCCCGGGGACAATGAGCAGTTCTTC. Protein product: CASSQDPLSPGDNEQFF.

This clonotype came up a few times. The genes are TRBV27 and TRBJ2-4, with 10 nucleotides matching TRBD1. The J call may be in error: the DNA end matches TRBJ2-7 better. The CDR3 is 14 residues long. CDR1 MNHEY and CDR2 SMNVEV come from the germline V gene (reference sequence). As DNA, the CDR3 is TGTGCCAGCAGTACAGACAGGGGGCTGGGCGAGCAGTACTTC. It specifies CASSTDRGLGEQYF.

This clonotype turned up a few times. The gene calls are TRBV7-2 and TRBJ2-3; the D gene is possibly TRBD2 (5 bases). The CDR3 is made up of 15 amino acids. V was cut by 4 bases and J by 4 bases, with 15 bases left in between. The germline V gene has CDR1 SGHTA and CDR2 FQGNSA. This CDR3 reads CASSSPPVGADTQYF. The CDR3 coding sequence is TGTGCCAGCAGCTCCCCCCCCGTGGGAGCAGATACGCAGTATTTT.

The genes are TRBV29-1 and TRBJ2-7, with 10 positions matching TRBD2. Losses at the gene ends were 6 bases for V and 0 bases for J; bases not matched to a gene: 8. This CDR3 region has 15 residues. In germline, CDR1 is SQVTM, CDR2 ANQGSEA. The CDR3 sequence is CSVRGLAVSSYEQYF. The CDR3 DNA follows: TGCAGCGTCCGAGGACTAGCGGTGAGCTCCTACGAGCAGTACTTC.

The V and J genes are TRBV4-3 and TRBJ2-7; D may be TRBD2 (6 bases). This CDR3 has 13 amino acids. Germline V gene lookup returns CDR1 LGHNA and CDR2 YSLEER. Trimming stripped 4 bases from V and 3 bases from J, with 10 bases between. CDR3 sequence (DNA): TGCGCCAGCAGCCCACGGAGGGACTACGAGCAGTACTTC. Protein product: CASSPRRDYEQYF.

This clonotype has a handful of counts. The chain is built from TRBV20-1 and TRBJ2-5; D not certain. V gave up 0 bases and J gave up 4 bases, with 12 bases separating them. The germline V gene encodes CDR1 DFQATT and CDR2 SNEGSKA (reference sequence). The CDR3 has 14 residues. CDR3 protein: CSARDLWVPETQYF. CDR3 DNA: TGCAGTGCTAGAGATCTTTGGGTTCCAGAGACCCAGTACTTC.

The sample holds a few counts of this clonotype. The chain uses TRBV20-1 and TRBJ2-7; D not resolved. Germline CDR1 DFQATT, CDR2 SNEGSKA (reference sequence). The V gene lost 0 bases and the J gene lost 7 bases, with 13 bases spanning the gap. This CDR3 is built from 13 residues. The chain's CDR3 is CSARDRLYNEQYF. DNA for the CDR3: TGCAGTGCTAGAGATCGGCTTTACAATGAGCAGTACTTC.

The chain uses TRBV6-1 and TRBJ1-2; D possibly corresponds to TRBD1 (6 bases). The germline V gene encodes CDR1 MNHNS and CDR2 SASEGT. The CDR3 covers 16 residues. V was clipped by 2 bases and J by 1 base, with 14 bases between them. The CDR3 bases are TGTGCCAGCAGTGAACTGGGGGGCGTCCTTAACTATGGCTACACCTTC. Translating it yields CASSELGGVLNYGYTF.

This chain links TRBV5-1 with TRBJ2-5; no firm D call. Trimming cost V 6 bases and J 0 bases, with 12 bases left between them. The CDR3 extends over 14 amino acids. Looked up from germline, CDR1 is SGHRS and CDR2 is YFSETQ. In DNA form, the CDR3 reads TGCGCCAGCAACTCCCAATACTACCAAGAGACCCAGTACTTC. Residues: CASNSQYYQETQYF.